The 14 T cell receptor beta chains in this list originate from one sample, sequenced in a study of human thymus T cells. The repertoire was sequenced with immunoSEQ multiplex PCR; TCRdb's copy has only in-frame clones and lacks some. The sample has 86,000 or so clones, approximately 96% seen once. Surgeons resected thymus tissue during corrective heart surgery. Material for sequencing was thymus tissue. All receptors derive from a boy under three years old with a congenital heart defect but otherwise immunologically healthy.

V and J are TRBV6-5 and TRBJ1-4; no firm D call. V shed 1 base and J shed 5 bases, with 5 bases lying between them. This CDR3 has 13 residues. CDR1 and CDR2 (germline): MNHEY, SVGAGI. This CDR3 is CASSYYMNEKLFF. DNA for the CDR3: TGTGCCAGCAGTTACTATATGAATGAAAAACTGTTTTTT.

This chain links TRBV10-2 with TRBJ1-2; D gene ambiguous. This CDR3 contains 13 residues. Germline V gene lookup returns CDR1 WSHSY and CDR2 SAAADI. V lost 2 bases and J 8 bases, leaving 12 bases between the germline ends. CDR3 DNA sequence: TGCGCCAGCAGTGAGACGCCCTCTGGAGGCTACACCTTC. It codes for CASSETPSGGYTF.

This chain joins TRBV28 and TRBJ2-7; 7 nucleotides align to TRBD2. The CDR3 is made up of 13 amino acids. The V gene end was trimmed by 6 bases and the J gene end by 2 bases; junction bases not matched to a gene: 4. The V gene's germline CDR1 is MDHEN and CDR2 SYDVKM. CDR3 sequence (DNA): TGTGCCAGCAGCCCTAGCGGTGCCTACGAGCAGTACTTC. It codes for CASSPSGAYEQYF.

About this clone: Germline and junction disagree at one end, which may indicate a read error. The rearrangement links TRBV7-7 to TRBJ2-1; unclear D gene. CDR1 is SSHAT, CDR2 FNYEAQ, per germline (reference sequence). The CDR3 is made up of 13 amino acids. The CDR3 region is CASSARTWNEQFF. The DNA of the CDR3 is TGTGCTAGCAGCGCCAGGACCTGGAATGAGCAGTTCTTC.

The chain recombines TRBV28 with TRBJ2-7; the D gene is possibly TRBD2 (6 bases). The CDR3 has 18 amino acids. Germline CDR1 reads MDHEN; CDR2 reads SYDVKM. The ends were cut back, 8 bases at V and 3 bases at J, with 29 bases in the middle. CDR3: CASSGEGEALSSLYEQYF. The CDR3 DNA follows: TGTGCCAGCTCGGGAGAAGGGGAGGCCCTAAGTTCCCTCTACGAGCAGTACTTC.

The chain couples TRBV4-1 to TRBJ2-3, with 8 nucleotides matching TRBD1. The trim removed 1 base at V and 5 bases at J, leaving 8 bases unmatched. Germline lookup yields CDR1 MGHRA and CDR2 YSYEKL. This CDR3 has 16 residues. The DNA for the CDR3 is TGCGCCAGCAGCCAAGCGGTGGAAGGGACAGGAGATACGCAGTATTTT. It yields the protein CASSQAVEGTGDTQYF.

The genes are TRBV14 and TRBJ2-2; TRBD2 aligns across 9 bases. J was trimmed by 7 bases and V by 4 bases; bases with no gene match: 4. CDR3 length: 14 residues. Germline assignment: CDR1 SGHDN and CDR2 FVKESK. This CDR3 is CASSPSSGDGELFF. CDR3 nucleotides: TGTGCCAGCAGCCCATCTAGCGGGGACGGGGAGCTGTTTTTT.

The chain carries TRBV6-1 and TRBJ2-3, with 7 bases lining up with TRBD1. The CDR3 runs to 14 residues. In germline, CDR1 is MNHNS, CDR2 SASEGT. Trimming at V came to 0 bases and at J to 3 bases, leaving 0 bases not matched to a gene. This CDR3 reads CASSEAQGTDTQYF. As DNA, the CDR3 is TGTGCCAGCAGTGAAGCACAGGGGACAGATACGCAGTATTTT.

The CDR3 loop is CASSAMGGSNEQFF. CDR3 DNA: TGTGCCAGCAGCGCGATGGGGGGGAGCAATGAGCAGTTCTTC. The chain links TRBV7-8 to TRBJ2-1; 7 bases fit TRBD2. This CDR3 has 14 amino acids. J was trimmed by 6 bases and V by 5 bases; bases with no gene match: 7. Germline V gene sequence: CDR1 SGHVS, CDR2 FQNEAQ.

The rearrangement links TRBV7-2 to TRBJ2-5; TRBD1 might be the D (5 bases). The V gene lost 7 bases and the J gene lost 1 base, with 10 bases spanning the gap. CDR3 length: 13 amino acids. Germline CDR1 and CDR2: SGHTA and FQGNSA. CDR3 DNA sequence: TGTGCCAGCACCAATGACAGCCAAGAGACCCAGTACTTC. This encodes CASTNDSQETQYF.

The V gene is TRBV7-2, the J gene TRBJ2-3; 9 bases agree with TRBD2. The CDR3 has 18 residues. Germline loops: CDR1 SGHTA, CDR2 FQGNSA. The trim removed 1 base at V and 2 bases at J, leaving 10 bases unmatched. CDR3 coding DNA: TGTGCCAGCAGCTTAGTGTGCGGGCGGGAGGGGGTCACAGATACGCAGTATTTT. It encodes CASSLVCGREGVTDTQYF.

The CDR3 DNA is TGTGCCAGCAGCTCCCCCTCCGGTTCGAGCGGGAACCACACAGATACGCAGTATTTT. This translates into CASSSPSGSSGNHTDTQYF. The chain combines TRBV11-2 with TRBJ2-3, with 7 bases aligning to TRBD2. Trimming removed 4 bases from V and 2 bases from J; junction bases left unmatched: 18. The CDR3 has 19 residues. Per germline, CDR1 SGHAT and CDR2 FQNNGV.

The rearrangement uses TRBV7-2 and TRBJ2-5, with TRBD1 matching 8 bases. V shed 5 bases and J 2 bases; nucleotides not matched to a gene: 4. Germline V gene data show CDR1 as SGHTA and CDR2 as FQGNSA. There are 14 residues in the CDR3. The CDR3 region is CASSPGQGQETQYF. DNA for the CDR3: TGTGCCAGCAGCCCCGGACAGGGTCAAGAGACCCAGTACTTC.

The V call is TRBV11-2, the J call TRBJ2-5; D remains ambiguous. The CDR3 has 18 amino acids. CDR1 SGHAT and CDR2 FQNNGV come from the germline V gene. V was clipped by 3 bases and J by 2 bases, with 22 bases between them. The CDR3 sequence is CASSFLRAVGVGQETQYF. CDR3 sequence (DNA): TGTGCCAGCAGCTTTCTCCGGGCCGTCGGAGTAGGGCAAGAGACCCAGTACTTC. Based on the CDR3 plus reference TRBV11-2 and TRBJ2-5, the full variable domain is EAGVAQSPRYKIIEKRQSVAFWCNPISGHATLYWYQQILGQGPKLLIQFQNNGVVDDSQLPKDRFSAERLKGVDSTLKIQPAKLEDSAVYLCASSFLRAVGVGQETQYFGPGTRLLVL.